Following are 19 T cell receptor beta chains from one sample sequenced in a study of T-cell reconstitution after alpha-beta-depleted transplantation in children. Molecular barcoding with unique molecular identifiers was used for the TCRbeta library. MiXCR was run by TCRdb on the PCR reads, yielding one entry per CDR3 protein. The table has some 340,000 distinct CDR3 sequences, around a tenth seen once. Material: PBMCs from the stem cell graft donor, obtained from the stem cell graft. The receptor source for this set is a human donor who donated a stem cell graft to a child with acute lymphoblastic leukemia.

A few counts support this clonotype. The CDR3 sequence: CASKFQGATDTQYF. The DNA for the CDR3 is TGTGCCAGTAAGTTCCAGGGAGCCACAGATACGCAGTATTTT. The chain combines TRBV19 with TRBJ2-3; D may be TRBD1 or TRBD2 (5 bases each). CDR3 length: 14 amino acids. Trimming pared 7 bases from V and 2 bases from J, leaving 13 bases between. Germline V gives CDR1 LNHDA, CDR2 SQIVND (reference sequence).

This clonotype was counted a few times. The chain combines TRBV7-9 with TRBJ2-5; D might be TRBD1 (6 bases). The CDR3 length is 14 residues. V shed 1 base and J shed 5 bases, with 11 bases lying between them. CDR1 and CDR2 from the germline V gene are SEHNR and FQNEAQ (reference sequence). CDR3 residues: CASSLGSGVETQYF. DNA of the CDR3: TGTGCCAGCAGCTTAGGGTCAGGGGTCGAGACCCAGTACTTC.

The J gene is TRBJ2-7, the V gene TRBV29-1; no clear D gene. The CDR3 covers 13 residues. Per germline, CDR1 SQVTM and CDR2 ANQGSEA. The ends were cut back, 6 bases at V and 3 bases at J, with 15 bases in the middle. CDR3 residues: CSVLERGSYEQYF. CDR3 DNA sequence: TGCAGCGTCCTAGAAAGAGGCAGCTACGAGCAGTACTTC.

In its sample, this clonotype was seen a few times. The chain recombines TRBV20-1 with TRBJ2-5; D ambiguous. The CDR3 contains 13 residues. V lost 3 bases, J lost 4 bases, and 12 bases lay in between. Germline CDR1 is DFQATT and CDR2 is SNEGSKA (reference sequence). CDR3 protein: CSASSVVLETQYF. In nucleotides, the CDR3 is TGCAGTGCTAGTTCCGTTGTATTAGAGACCCAGTACTTC.

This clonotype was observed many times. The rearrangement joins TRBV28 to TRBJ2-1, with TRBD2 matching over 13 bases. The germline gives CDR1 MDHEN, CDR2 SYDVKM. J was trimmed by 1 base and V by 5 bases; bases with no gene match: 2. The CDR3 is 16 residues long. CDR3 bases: TGTGCCAGCAGTCCGACTAGCGGGAGGTCCTACAATGAGCAGTTCTTC. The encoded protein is CASSPTSGRSYNEQFF.

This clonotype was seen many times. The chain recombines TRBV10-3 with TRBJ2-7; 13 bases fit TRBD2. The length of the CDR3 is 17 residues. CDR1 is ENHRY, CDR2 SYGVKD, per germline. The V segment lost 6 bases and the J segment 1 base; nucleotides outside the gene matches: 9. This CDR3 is CAISPHGTSGTSYEQYF. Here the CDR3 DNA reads TGTGCCATCAGCCCACACGGGACTAGCGGGACTTCCTACGAGCAGTACTTC.

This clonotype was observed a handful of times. CDR3 amino acids: CASSLTWDRTYNEQFF. The DNA for the CDR3 is TGCGCCAGCAGCTTGACCTGGGACAGAACCTACAATGAGCAGTTCTTC. The J gene is TRBJ2-1, the V gene TRBV5-1; 7 bases are a match to TRBD1. Germline CDR1 is SGHRS and CDR2 is YFSETQ. V shed 1 base and J 2 bases; nucleotides not matched to a gene: 6. The CDR3 sequence is 16 residues long.

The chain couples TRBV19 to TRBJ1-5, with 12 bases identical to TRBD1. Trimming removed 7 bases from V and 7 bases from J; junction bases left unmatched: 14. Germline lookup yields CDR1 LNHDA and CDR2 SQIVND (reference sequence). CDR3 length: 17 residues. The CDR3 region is CASTTTGGQGARQPQHF. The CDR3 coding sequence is TGTGCCAGTACCACCACCGGGGGACAGGGGGCGAGACAGCCCCAGCATTTT.

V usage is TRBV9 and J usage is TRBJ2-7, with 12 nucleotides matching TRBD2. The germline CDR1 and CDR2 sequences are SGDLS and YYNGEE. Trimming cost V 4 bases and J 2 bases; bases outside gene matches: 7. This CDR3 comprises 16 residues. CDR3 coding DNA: TGTGCCAGCAGCCCCCTATCTAGCGGGAGGGCCTACGAGCAGTACTTC. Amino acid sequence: CASSPLSSGRAYEQYF.

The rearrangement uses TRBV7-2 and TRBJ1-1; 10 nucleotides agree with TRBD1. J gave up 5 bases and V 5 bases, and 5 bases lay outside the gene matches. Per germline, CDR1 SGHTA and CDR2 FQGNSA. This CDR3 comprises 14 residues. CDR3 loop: CASSDRGRGTEAFF. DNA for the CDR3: TGTGCCAGCAGCGACAGGGGGCGAGGTACTGAAGCTTTCTTT.

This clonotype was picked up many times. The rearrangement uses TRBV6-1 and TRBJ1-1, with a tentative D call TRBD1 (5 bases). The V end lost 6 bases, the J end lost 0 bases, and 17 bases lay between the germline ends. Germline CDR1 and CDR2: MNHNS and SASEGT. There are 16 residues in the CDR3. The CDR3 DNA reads TGTGCCAGCAGGGCCTGGGGGGTGGGCGTGAACACTGAAGCTTTCTTT. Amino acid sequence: CASRAWGVGVNTEAFF.

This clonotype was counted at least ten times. The CDR3 DNA reads TGTGCCAGCAGTTCGGCCTCAGGGAGACAAGAGACCCAGTACTTC. This codes for CASSSASGRQETQYF. The chain uses TRBV12-3 or TRBV12-4 and TRBJ2-5; tentatively, D is TRBD1 or TRBD2 (5 bases each). Trimming removed 4 bases at V and 2 bases at J, with 14 bases between. The CDR3 is 15 amino acids.

CDR3: CSAGGTSSVQYF. In DNA, the CDR3 is TGCAGCGCTGGCGGGACTAGCTCCGTCCAGTACTTC. The chain couples TRBV29-1 to TRBJ2-5, with TRBD2 matching 9 bases. The CDR3 totals 12 residues. V dropped 7 bases and J dropped 10; count of bases not matched to a gene: 10. Germline V gene lookup returns CDR1 SQVTM and CDR2 ANQGSEA. Looking up the rest from reference TRBV29-1 and TRBJ2-5 gives the full variable domain: SAVISQKPSRDICQRGTSLTIQCQVDSQVTMMFWYRQQPGQSLTLIATANQGSEATYESGFVIDKFPISRPNLTFSTLTVSNMSPEDSSIYLCSAGGTSSVQYFGPGTRLLVL.

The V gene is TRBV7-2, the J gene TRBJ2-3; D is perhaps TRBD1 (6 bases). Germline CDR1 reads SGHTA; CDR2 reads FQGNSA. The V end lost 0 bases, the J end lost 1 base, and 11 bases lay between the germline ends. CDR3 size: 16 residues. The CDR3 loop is CASSLAWTARTDTQYF. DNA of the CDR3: TGTGCCAGCAGCTTAGCGTGGACAGCCCGCACAGATACGCAGTATTTT.

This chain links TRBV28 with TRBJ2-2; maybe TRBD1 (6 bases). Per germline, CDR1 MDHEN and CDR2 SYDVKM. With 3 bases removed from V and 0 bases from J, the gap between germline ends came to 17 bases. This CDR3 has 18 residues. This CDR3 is CASSFPDRRLTNTGELFF. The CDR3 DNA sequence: TGTGCCAGCAGTTTTCCTGACAGGAGGCTCACGAACACCGGGGAGCTGTTTTTT. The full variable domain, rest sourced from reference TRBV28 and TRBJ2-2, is DVKVTQSSRYLVKRTGEKVFLECVQDMDHENMFWYRQDPGLGLRLIYFSYDVKMKEKGDIPEGYSVSREKKERFSLILESASTNQTSMYLCASSFPDRRLTNTGELFFGEGSRLTVL.

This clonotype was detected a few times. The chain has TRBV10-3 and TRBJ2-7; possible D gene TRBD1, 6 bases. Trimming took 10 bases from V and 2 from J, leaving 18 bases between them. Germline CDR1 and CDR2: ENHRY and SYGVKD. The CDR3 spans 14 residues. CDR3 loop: CANAGTRNTYEQYF. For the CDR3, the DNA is TGTGCCAATGCCGGGACACGGAATACCTACGAGCAGTACTTC.

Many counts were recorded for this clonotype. CDR3 sequence (DNA): TGTGCCATCGGGAGGTTGAACGGGGAGCTGTTTTTT. Residues: CAIGRLNGELFF. The chain links TRBV10-3 to TRBJ2-2; D perhaps matches TRBD2 (6 bases). In germline, CDR1 is ENHRY, CDR2 SYGVKD. The CDR3 is 12 amino acids. V was clipped by 8 bases and J by 7 bases, with 11 bases between them.

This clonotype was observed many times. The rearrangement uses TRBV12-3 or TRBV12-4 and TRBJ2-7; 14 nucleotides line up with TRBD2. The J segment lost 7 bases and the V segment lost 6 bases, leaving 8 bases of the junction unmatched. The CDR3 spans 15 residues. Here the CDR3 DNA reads TGTGCCAGCAGCCTGACTAGCGGGAGGGCGAGTGAGCAGTACTTC. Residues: CASSLTSGRASEQYF.

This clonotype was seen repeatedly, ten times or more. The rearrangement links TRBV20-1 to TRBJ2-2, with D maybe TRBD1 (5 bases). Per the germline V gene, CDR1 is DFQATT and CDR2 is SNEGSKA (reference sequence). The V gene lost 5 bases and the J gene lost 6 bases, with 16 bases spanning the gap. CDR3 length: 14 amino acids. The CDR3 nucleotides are TGCAGTGCTCGCGAGACAGCGAAGCCCGGGGAGCTGTTTTTT. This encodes CSARETAKPGELFF.